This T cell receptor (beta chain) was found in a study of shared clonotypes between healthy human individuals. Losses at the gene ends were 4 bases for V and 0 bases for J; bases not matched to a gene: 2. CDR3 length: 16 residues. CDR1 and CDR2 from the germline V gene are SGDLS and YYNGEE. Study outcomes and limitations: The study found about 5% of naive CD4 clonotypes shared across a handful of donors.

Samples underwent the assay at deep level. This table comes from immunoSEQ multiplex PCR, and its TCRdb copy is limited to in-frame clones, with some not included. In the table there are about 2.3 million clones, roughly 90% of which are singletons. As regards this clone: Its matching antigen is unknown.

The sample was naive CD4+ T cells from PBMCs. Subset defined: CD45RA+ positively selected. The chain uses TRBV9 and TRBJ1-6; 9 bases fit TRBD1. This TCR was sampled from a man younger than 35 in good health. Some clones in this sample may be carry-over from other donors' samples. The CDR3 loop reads CASSTGGSSYNSPLHF. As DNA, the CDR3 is TGTGCCAGCAGCACAGGGGGCAGCTCCTATAATTCACCCCTCCACTTT.